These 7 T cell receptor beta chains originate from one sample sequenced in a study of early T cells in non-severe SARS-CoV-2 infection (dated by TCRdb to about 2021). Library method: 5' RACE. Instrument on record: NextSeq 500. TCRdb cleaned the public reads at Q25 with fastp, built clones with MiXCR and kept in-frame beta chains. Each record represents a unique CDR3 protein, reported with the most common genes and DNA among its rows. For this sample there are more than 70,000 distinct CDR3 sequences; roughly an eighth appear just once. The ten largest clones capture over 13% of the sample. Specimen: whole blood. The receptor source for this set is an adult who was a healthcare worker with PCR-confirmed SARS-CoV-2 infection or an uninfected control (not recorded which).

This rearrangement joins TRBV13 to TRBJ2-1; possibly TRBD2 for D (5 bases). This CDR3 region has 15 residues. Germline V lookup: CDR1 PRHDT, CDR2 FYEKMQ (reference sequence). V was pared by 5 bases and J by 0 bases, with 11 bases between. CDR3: CASSPPGYSYNEQFF. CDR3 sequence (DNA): TGTGCCAGCAGCCCACCGGGGTACTCCTACAATGAGCAGTTCTTC.

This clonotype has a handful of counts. This CDR3 is CASSVVDGNTIYF. CDR3 coding DNA: TGTGCCAGCAGCGTAGTTGATGGAAACACCATATATTTT. This chain uses TRBV9 with TRBJ1-3; D not resolved. Germline-derived CDR1 and CDR2 are SGDLS and YYNGEE. Trimming left V 0 bases short and J 3 bases short, with 4 bases between. CDR3 length: 13 amino acids.

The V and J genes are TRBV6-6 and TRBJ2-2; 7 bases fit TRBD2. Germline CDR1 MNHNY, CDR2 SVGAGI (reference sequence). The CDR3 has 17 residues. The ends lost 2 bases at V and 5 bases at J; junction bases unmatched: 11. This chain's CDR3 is CASSYGSRGGTTGELFF. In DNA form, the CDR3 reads TGTGCCAGCAGTTACGGGTCTCGCGGGGGAACTACCGGGGAGCTGTTTTTT.

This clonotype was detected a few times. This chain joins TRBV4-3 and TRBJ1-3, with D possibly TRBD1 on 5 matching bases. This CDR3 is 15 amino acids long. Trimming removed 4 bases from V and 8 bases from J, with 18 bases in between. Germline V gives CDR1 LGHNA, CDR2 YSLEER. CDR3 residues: CASSLVRAPGDTIYF. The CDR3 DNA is TGCGCCAGCAGCCTGGTCAGGGCCCCGGGTGACACCATATATTTT.

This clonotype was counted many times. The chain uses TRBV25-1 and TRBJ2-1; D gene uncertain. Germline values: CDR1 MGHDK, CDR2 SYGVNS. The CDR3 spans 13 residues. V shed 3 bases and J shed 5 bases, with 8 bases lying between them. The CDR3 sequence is CASSDWTDNEQFF. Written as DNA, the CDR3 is TGTGCCAGCAGTGATTGGACCGACAATGAGCAGTTCTTC.

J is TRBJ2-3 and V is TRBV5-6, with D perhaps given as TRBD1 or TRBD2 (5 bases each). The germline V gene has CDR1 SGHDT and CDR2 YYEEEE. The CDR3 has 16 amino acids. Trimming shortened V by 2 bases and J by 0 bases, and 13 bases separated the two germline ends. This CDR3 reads CASSFFRGPSTDTQYF. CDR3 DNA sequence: TGTGCCAGCAGCTTTTTTCGGGGCCCCAGCACAGATACGCAGTATTTT. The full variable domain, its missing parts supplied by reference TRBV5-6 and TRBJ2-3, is DAGVTQSPTHLIKTRGQQVTLRCSPKSGHDTVSWYQQALGQGPQFIFQYYEEEERQRGNFPDRFSGHQFPNYSSELNVNALLLGDSALYLCASSFFRGPSTDTQYFGPGTRLTVL.

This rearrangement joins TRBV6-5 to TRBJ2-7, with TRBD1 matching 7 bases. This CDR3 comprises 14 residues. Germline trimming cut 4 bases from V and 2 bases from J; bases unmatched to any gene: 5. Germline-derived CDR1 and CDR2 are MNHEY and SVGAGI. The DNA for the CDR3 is TGTGCCAGCAGTTCCACGGACAGGACCTACGAGCAGTACTTC. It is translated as CASSSTDRTYEQYF.